A single sample gave rise to the 10 T cell receptor beta chains below, sequenced in a study of blood T cell repertoires in COVID-19. TCRdb's table, derived via immunoSEQ multiplex PCR, lists solely in-frame clones and lacks some. Here the sample spans about 200,000 clones, 88% being singletons. Sequencing was performed on peripheral blood. The receptors stem from a man aged 18 to 30 with active or convalescent COVID-19.

This clone was recorded only once. The chain employs TRBV19 and TRBJ1-5; TRBD1 matches 9 bases. Germline lookup yields CDR1 LNHDA and CDR2 SQIVND (reference sequence). Unmatched junction bases numbered 3, after V lost 3 bases and J lost 6 bases. The CDR3 consists of 14 residues. DNA of the CDR3: TGTGCCAGTAGTATCGGGACAGGGTCTCAGCCCCAGCATTTT. Encoded protein: CASSIGTGSQPQHF.

V is TRBV20-1 and J is TRBJ1-2; D gene uncertain. Trimming took off 6 bases at V and 1 base at J, with 6 bases between the two ends. Germline loops: CDR1 DFQATT, CDR2 SNEGSKA (reference sequence). This CDR3 spans 11 amino acids. Written as DNA, the CDR3 is TGCAGTGCCCTATTTAACTATGGCTACACCTTC. Its translation is CSALFNYGYTF.

V is TRBV19 and J is TRBJ1-1, with a weak D call TRBD1 (5 bases). V lost 0 bases, J lost 5 bases, and 13 bases lay in between. The CDR3 runs to 15 residues. Germline V CDR1 and CDR2: LNHDA, SQIVND (reference sequence). The DNA for the CDR3 is TGTGCCAGTAGTATAGATTCGGGGGGAGGGACTGAAGCTTTCTTT. It translates to CASSIDSGGGTEAFF.

The chain uses TRBV3-1 (or the pseudogene TRBV3-2) and TRBJ2-5; TRBD2 aligns across 8 bases. Germline CDR1 and CDR2: LGHDT and YNNKEL (reference sequence). This CDR3 contains 14 residues. The V gene end was trimmed by 3 bases and the J gene end by 5 bases; junction bases not matched to a gene: 5. Here the CDR3 reads CASSHTGGAETQYF. CDR3 DNA sequence: TGTGCCAGCAGCCACACCGGGGGGGCTGAGACCCAGTACTTC.

V usage is TRBV27 and J usage is TRBJ2-3; the D gene is possibly TRBD2 (5 bases). Trimming stripped 5 bases from V and 6 bases from J, with 15 bases between. This CDR3 has 14 amino acids. Per the germline V gene, CDR1 is MNHEY and CDR2 is SMNVEV (reference sequence). CDR3 sequence: CASSPTRRWDTQYF. In nucleotides, the CDR3 is TGTGCCAGCAGTCCAACTAGGAGGTGGGATACGCAGTATTTT.

The rearrangement links TRBV6-5 to TRBJ2-7; D may be TRBD1 (5 bases). V was trimmed by 0 bases and J by 1 base, leaving 10 bases between them. This CDR3 region has 15 residues. From germline, CDR1 is MNHEY and CDR2 SVGAGI. The CDR3 DNA reads as TGTGCCAGCAGTTACTCTGGGGCAGGTTCCTACGAGCAGTACTTC. This sequence encodes CASSYSGAGSYEQYF.

This clone was counted between two and nine times. The rearrangement links TRBV30 to TRBJ1-4, with D hard to call. Trimming cost V 5 bases and J 0 bases, with 13 bases left between them. Germline-derived CDR1 and CDR2 are GTSNPN and SVGIG (reference sequence). This CDR3 has 15 residues. For the CDR3, the DNA is TGTGCCTGGGCGCCGGGAGATACAACTAATGAAAAACTGTTTTTT. Translating it yields CAWAPGDTTNEKLFF. The variable domain in full, completed from reference TRBV30 and TRBJ1-4, reads SQTIHQWPATLVQPVGSPLSLECTVEGTSNPNLYWYRQAAGRGLQLLFYSVGIGQISSEVPQNLSASRPQDRQFILSSKKLLLSDSGFYLCAWAPGDTTNEKLFFGSGTQLSVL.

This rearrangement joins TRBV5-1 to TRBJ1-4, with D uncertain. Germline V gives CDR1 SGHRS, CDR2 YFSETQ. The V and J ends lost 3 bases and 3 bases respectively, with 9 bases between them. The CDR3 has 14 residues. In DNA form, the CDR3 reads TGCGCCAGCAGCTCGGGCGGGGCTAATGAAAAACTGTTTTTT. It translates to CASSSGGANEKLFF.

The CDR3 DNA is TGTGCCAGCACCCGGGCGGGGGCGAACACCGGGGAGCTGTTTTTT. It codes for CASTRAGANTGELFF. This chain connects TRBV2 to TRBJ2-2; 7 bases line up with TRBD2. V dropped 7 bases and J dropped 0; count of bases not matched to a gene: 5. Germline-derived CDR1 and CDR2 are SNHLY and FYNNEI. This CDR3 comprises 15 residues. The whole variable domain, filled in from reference TRBV2 and TRBJ2-2, reads EPEVTQTPSHQVTQMGQEVILRCVPISNHLYFYWYRQILGQKVEFLVSFYNNEISEKSEIFDDQFSVERPDGSNFTLKIRSTKLEDSAMYFCASTRAGANTGELFFGEGSRLTVL.

V usage is TRBV5-6 and J usage is TRBJ2-7, with TRBD2 matching 12 bases. The CDR3 length is 17 residues. The germline CDR1 and CDR2 sequences are SGHDT and YYEEEE. Germline trimming cut 2 bases from V and 4 bases from J; bases unmatched to any gene: 10. The CDR3 DNA sequence: TGTGCCAGCAGCTTCCATCGGACTAGCGGGACCTTTTACGAGCAGTACTTC. This codes for CASSFHRTSGTFYEQYF. Drawing the rest from reference TRBV5-6 and TRBJ2-7, the complete variable domain is DAGVTQSPTHLIKTRGQQVTLRCSPKSGHDTVSWYQQALGQGPQFIFQYYEEEERQRGNFPDRFSGHQFPNYSSELNVNALLLGDSALYLCASSFHRTSGTFYEQYFGPGTRLTVT.